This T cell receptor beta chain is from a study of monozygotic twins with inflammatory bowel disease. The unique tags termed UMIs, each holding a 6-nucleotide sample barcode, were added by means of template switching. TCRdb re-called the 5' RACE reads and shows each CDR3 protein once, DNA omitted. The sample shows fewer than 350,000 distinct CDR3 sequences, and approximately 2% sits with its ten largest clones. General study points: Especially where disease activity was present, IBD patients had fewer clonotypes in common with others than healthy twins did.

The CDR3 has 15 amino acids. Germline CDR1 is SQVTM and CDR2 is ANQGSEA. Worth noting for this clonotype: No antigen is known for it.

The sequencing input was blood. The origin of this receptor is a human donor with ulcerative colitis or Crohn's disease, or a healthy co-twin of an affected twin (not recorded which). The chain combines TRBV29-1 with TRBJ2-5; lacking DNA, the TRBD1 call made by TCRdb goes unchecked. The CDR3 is CSVEPWTGTQETQYF. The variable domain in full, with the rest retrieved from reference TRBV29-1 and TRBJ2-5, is SAVISQKPSRDICQRGTSLTIQCQVDSQVTMMFWYRQQPGQSLTLIATANQGSEATYESGFVIDKFPISRPNLTFSTLTVSNMSPEDSSIYLCSVEPWTGTQETQYFGPGTRLLVL.